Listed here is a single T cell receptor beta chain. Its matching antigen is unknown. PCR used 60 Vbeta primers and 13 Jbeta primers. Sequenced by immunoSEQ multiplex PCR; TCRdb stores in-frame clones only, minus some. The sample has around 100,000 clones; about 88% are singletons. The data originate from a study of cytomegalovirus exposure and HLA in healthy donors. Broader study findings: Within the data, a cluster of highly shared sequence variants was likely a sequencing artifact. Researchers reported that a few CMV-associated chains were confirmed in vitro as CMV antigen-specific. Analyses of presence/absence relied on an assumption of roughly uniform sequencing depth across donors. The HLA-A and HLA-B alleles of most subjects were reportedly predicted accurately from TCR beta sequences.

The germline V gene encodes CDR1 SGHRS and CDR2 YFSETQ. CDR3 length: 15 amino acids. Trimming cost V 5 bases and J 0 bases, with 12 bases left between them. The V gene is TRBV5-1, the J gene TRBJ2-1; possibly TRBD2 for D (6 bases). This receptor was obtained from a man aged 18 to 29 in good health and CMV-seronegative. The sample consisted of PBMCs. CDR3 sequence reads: CASRGRESSYNEQFF. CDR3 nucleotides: TGCGCCAGCAGGGGTCGGGAGAGCTCCTACAATGAGCAGTTCTTC.